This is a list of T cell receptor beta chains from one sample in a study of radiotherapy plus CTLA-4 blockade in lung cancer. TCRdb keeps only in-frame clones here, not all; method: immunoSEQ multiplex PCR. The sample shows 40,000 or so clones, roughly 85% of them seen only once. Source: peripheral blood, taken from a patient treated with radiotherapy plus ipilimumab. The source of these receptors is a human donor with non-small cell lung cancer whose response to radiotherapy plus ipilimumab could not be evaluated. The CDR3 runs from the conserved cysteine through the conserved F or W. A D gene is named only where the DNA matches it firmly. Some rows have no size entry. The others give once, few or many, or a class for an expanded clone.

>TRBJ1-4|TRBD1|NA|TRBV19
CASSTYRGRDEKLFF
TGTGCCAGTAGTACCTACAGGGGTCGAGATGAAAAACTGTTTTTT
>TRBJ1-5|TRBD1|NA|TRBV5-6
CASSQTGLDNQPQHF
TGTGCCAGCAGCCAGACAGGGTTGGACAATCAGCCCCAGCATTTT
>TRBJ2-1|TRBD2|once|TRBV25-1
CASSGSGGGGNEQFF
TGTGCCAGCAGTGGTTCGGGCGGGGGGGGCAATGAGCAGTTCTTC
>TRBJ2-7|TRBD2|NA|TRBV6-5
CASKYSGSWYEQYF
TGTGCCAGCAAGTATAGCGGGAGCTGGTACGAGCAGTACTTC
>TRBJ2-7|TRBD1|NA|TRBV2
CASSRTGLYEQYF
TGTGCCAGCAGCAGGACAGGGTTATACGAGCAGTACTTC
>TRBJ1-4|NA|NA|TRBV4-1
CASSQDPGVGEKLFF
TGCGCCAGCAGCCAAGATCCCGGGGTCGGAGAAAAACTGTTTTTT
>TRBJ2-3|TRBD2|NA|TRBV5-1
CASSVSVAGGTDTQYF
TGCGCCAGCAGCGTAAGCGTAGCGGGGGGCACAGATACGCAGTATTTT
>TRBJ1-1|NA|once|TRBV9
CASSVVGGRAFF
TGTGCCAGCAGCGTAGTGGGCGGGAGAGCTTTCTTT
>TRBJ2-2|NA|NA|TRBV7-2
CASSTNPGRNTGELFF
TGTGCCAGCAGCACTAATCCGGGAAGGAACACCGGGGAGCTGTTTTTT
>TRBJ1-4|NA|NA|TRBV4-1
CASSQGSGPTNEKLFF
TGCGCCAGCAGCCAAGGAAGCGGCCCAACTAATGAAAAACTGTTTTTT
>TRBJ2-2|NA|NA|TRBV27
CASSLGPNTGELFF
TGTGCCAGCAGTTTAGGGCCTAACACCGGGGAGCTGTTTTTT
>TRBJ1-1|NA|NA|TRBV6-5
CASAAQGRDTEAFF
TGTGCCAGCGCCGCGCAGGGTCGTGACACTGAAGCTTTCTTT
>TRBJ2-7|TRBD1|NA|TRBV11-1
CASSVYRGLSYEQYF
TGTGCCAGCAGCGTATACAGGGGGCTGTCCTACGAGCAGTACTTC
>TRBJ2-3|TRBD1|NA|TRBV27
CASSRGTGGTDTQYF
TGTGCCAGCAGTCGCGGGACAGGGGGCACAGATACGCAGTATTTT
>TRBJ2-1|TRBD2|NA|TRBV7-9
CASARSGGDHNEQFF
TGTGCCAGCGCGCGCAGCGGGGGGGACCACAATGAGCAGTTCTTC
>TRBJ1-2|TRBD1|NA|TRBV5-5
CASSADRESKGYTF
TGTGCCAGCAGCGCCGACAGGGAGTCAAAGGGCTACACCTTC
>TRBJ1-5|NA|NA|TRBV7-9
CASSPFGGENQPQHF
TGTGCCAGCAGCCCATTCGGGGGAGAAAATCAGCCCCAGCATTTT
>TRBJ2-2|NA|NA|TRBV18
CASSRQFTGELFF
TGTGCCAGCTCACGACAGTTCACCGGGGAGCTGTTTTTT
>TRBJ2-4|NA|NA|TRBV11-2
CASSRQTLAKNIQYF
TGTGCCAGCAGCCGACAGACTCTAGCCAAAAACATTCAGTACTTC
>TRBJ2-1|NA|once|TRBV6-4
CASSERRGSYNEQFF
TGTGCCAGCAGTGAAAGGCGGGGCTCCTACAATGAGCAGTTCTTC
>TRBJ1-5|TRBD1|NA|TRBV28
CASSGIQGAGLRQPQHF
TGTGCCAGCAGTGGAATTCAGGGGGCGGGTTTAAGGCAGCCCCAGCATTTT
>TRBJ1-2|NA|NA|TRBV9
CASSLSLQGSNYGYTF
TGTGCCAGCAGCCTTTCCCTACAGGGTTCTAACTATGGCTACACCTTC
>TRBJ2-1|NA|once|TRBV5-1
CASSIGGLADYNEQFF
TGCGCCAGCAGCATCGGAGGTCTAGCTGACTACAATGAGCAGTTCTTC
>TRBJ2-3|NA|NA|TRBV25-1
CASSARQGTDTQYF
TGTGCCAGCAGTGCCAGGCAAGGCACAGATACGCAGTATTTT
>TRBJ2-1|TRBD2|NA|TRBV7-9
CASSPYGGSSPRFEQFF
TGTGCCAGCAGTCCCTACGGCGGGAGCTCCCCGAGATTTGAGCAGTTCTTC
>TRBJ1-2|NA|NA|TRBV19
CASSIRGIRYGYTF
TGTGCCAGTAGTATACGCGGGATCCGCTATGGCTACACCTTC
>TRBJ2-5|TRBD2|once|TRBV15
CATSRDPGGQETQYF
TGTGCCACCAGCAGAGATCCGGGGGGCCAAGAGACCCAGTACTTC
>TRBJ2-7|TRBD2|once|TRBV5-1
CASSLGASGSYEQYF
TGCGCCAGCAGCTTGGGGGCTAGCGGCTCCTACGAGCAGTACTTC
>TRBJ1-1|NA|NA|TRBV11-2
CASSLGPGGAFF
TGTGCCAGCAGCTTAGGGCCGGGGGGAGCTTTCTTT
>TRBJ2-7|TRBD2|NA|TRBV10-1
CASSGKPGLAGESPYEQYF
TGCGCCAGCAGTGGTAAACCGGGACTAGCGGGAGAAAGCCCCTACGAGCAGTACTTC
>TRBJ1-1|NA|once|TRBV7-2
CASSLGGVRTEAFF
TGTGCCAGCAGCTTAGGGGGAGTCCGGACTGAAGCTTTCTTT
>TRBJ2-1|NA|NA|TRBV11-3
CASSLVSGGAAYNEQFF
TGTGCCAGCAGCTTAGTCTCGGGCGGGGCCGCCTACAATGAGCAGTTCTTC
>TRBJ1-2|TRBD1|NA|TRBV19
CASQLEGAGSYGYTF
TGTGCCAGCCAACTAGAGGGGGCGGGCTCCTATGGCTACACCTTC
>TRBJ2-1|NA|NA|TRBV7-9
CASSISRSSYNEQFF
TGTGCCAGCAGTATATCCCGGAGCTCCTACAATGAGCAGTTCTTC
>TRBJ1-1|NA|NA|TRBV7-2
CASSLVVLNTEAFF
TGTGCCAGCAGCTTAGTCGTTCTGAACACTGAAGCTTTCTTT
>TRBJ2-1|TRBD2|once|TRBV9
CASSKSGTSNNEQFF
TGTGCCAGCAGCAAGTCCGGGACTAGCAACAATGAGCAGTTCTTC
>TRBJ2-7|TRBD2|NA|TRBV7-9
CASSLGLAGGGNEQYF
TGTGCCAGCAGCTTGGGACTAGCGGGAGGAGGGAACGAGCAGTACTTC
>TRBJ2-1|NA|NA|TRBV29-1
CSVEEALLSTGEQFF
TGCAGCGTTGAAGAGGCCTTACTCAGCACGGGTGAGCAGTTCTTC
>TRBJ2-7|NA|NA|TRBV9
CASSARSSYEQYF
TGTGCCAGCAGCGCCAGAAGCTCCTACGAGCAGTACTTC
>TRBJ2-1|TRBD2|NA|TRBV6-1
CASSDGRHEQFF
TGTGCCAGCAGTGACGGGAGGCATGAGCAGTTCTTC
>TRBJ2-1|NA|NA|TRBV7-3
CASSLTSTGDNEQFF
TGTGCCAGCAGCTTAACGTCGACCGGGGACAATGAGCAGTTCTTC
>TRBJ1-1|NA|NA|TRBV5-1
CASSDQQGATEAFF
TGCGCCAGCAGCGACCAACAGGGAGCCACTGAAGCTTTCTTT
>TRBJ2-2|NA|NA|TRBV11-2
CASMPLTANTGELFF
TGTGCCAGCATGCCCCTGACAGCGAACACCGGGGAGCTGTTTTTT
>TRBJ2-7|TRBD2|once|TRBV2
CASSEGLAGREQYF
TGTGCCAGCTCCGAGGGACTAGCGGGGAGGGAGCAGTACTTC
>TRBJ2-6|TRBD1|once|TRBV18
CASSQYRGLSGANVLTF
TGTGCCAGCTCGCAATACAGGGGCCTGTCTGGGGCCAACGTCCTGACTTTC
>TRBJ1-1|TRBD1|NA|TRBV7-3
CASSSGQGTNTEAFF
TGTGCCAGCAGCTCGGGACAGGGGACGAACACTGAAGCTTTCTTT
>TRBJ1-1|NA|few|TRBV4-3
CASSQAIAGLNTEAFF
TGCGCCAGCAGCCAAGCCATAGCAGGGCTGAACACTGAAGCTTTCTTT
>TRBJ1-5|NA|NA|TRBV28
CASSPRGLGNQPQHF
TGTGCCAGCAGTCCCAGGGGTTTGGGCAATCAGCCCCAGCATTTT
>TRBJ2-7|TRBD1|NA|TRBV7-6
CASSLRQGYEQYF
TGTGCCAGCAGCTTGCGACAGGGGTACGAGCAGTACTTC
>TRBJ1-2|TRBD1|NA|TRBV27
CASSPTRGPNYGYTF
TGTGCCAGCAGTCCAACAAGGGGGCCCAACTATGGCTACACCTTC
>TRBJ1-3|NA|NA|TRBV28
CAAAVAGLGNTIYF
TGTGCCGCCGCCGTTGCAGGGCTAGGAAACACCATATATTTT
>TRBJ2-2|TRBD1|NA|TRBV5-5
CASSPESWDRGTGELFF
TGTGCCAGCAGCCCGGAGAGTTGGGACAGGGGGACCGGGGAGCTGTTTTTT
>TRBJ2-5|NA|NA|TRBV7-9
CASSFLTGGGETQYF
TGTGCCAGCAGCTTTTTGACAGGAGGTGGGGAGACCCAGTACTTC
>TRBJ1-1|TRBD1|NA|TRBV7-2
CASSLARGRTEAFF
TGTGCCAGCAGCTTAGCCAGGGGGCGAACTGAAGCTTTCTTT
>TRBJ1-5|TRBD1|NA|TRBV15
CATSRDFGTGTGGFLERQPQHF
TGTGCCACCAGCAGAGATTTTGGGACCGGGACAGGGGGCTTTTTGGAGCGTCAGCCCCAGCATTTT